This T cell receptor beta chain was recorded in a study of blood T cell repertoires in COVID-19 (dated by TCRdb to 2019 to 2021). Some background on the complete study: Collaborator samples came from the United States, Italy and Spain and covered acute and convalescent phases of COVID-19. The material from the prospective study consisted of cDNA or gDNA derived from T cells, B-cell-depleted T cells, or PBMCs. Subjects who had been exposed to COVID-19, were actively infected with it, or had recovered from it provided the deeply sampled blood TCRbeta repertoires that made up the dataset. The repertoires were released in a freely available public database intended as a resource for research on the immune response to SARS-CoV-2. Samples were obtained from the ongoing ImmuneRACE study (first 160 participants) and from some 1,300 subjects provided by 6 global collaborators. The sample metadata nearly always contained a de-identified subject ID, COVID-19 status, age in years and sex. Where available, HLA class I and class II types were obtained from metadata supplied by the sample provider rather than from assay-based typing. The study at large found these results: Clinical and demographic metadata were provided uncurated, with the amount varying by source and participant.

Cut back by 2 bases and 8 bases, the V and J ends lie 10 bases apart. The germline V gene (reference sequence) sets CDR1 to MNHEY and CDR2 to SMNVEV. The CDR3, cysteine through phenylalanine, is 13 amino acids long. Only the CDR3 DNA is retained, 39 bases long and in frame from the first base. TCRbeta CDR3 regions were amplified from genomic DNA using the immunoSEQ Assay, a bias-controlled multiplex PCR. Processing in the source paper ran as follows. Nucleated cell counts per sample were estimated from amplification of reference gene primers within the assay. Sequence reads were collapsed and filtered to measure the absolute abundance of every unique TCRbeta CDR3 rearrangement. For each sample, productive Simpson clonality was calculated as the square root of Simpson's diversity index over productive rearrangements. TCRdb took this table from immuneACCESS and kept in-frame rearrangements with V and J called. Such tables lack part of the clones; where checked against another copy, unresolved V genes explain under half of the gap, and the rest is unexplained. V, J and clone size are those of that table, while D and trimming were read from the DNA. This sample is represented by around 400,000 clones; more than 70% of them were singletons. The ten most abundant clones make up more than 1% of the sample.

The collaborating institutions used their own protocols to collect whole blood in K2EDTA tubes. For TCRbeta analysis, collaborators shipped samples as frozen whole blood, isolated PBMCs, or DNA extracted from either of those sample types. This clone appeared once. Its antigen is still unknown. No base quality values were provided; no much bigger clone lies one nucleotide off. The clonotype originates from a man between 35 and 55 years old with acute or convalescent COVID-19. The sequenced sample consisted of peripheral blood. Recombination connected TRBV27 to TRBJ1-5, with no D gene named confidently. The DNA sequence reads TGTGCCAGCAGTTTAATCGGCACAGAGCCCCAGCATTTT. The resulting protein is CASSLIGTEPQHF.